One sample yielded the 6 T cell receptor beta chains listed below, sequenced in a study of T cell responses to AZD1222 COVID-19 vaccine. Here immunoSEQ multiplex PCR was the method, and the copy in TCRdb shows in-frame clones only, minus some. This sample has some 150,000 clones, with around 90% found just once. The sample was peripheral blood, taken 28 days after the second AZD1222 dose. The receptors derive from an adult who received the AZD1222 COVID-19 vaccine.

The rearrangement joins TRBV11-2 to TRBJ1-2; maybe TRBD1 (6 bases). In germline, CDR1 is SGHAT, CDR2 FQNNGV. Trimming shortened V by 2 bases and J by 8 bases, and 21 bases separated the two germline ends. The CDR3 contains 16 residues. In nucleotides, the CDR3 is TGTGCCAGCAGCTTAATGCAGGGGACGCCGGGGGAAGGCTACACCTTC. Encoded protein: CASSLMQGTPGEGYTF.

The rearrangement uses TRBV6-5 and TRBJ2-1; tentatively, D is TRBD2 (6 bases). Germline V CDR1 and CDR2: MNHEY, SVGAGI. Trimming left V 11 bases short and J 7 bases short, with 12 bases between. There are 11 residues in the CDR3. The CDR3 sequence is CAGGMSNEQFF. As DNA, the CDR3 is TGTGCCGGGGGGATGAGTAATGAGCAGTTCTTC.

The CDR3 here is CASSLAAPGGNQPQHF. DNA for the CDR3: TGTGCCAGCAGCTTAGCCGCACCGGGAGGCAATCAGCCCCAGCATTTT. The V gene is TRBV7-6, the J gene TRBJ1-5; D call uncertain. V was clipped by 0 bases and J by 2 bases, with 11 bases between them. Per germline, CDR1 SGHVS and CDR2 FNYEAQ. This CDR3 contains 16 residues. The full variable domain, with the rest looked up from reference TRBV7-6 and TRBJ1-5, is GAGVSQSPRYKVTKRGQDVALRCDPISGHVSLYWYRQALGQGPEFLTYFNYEAQQDKSGLPNDRFSAERPEGSISTLTIQRTEQRDSAMYRCASSLAAPGGNQPQHFGDGTRLSIL.

Concerning this clone itself: The same CDR3 is also encoded by other DNA sequences in this sample. The chain is built from TRBV12-3 or TRBV12-4 and TRBJ1-1; no firm D call. This CDR3 is built from 11 residues. Trimming stripped 6 bases from V and 2 bases from J, with 4 bases between. CDR3 residues: CASSVNTEAFF. CDR3 nucleotide sequence: TGTGCCAGCAGCGTAAACACTGAAGCTTTCTTT.

The rearrangement links TRBV4-1 to TRBJ2-7; D ambiguous. Trimming pared 0 bases from V and 2 bases from J, leaving 14 bases between. From germline, CDR1 is MGHRA and CDR2 YSYEKL. This CDR3 region has 16 residues. The CDR3 sequence is CASSQETGPGPYEQYF. In DNA, the CDR3 is TGCGCCAGCAGCCAAGAGACGGGCCCTGGACCCTACGAGCAGTACTTC.

The rearrangement joins TRBV29-1 to TRBJ2-1; TRBD1 matches at 9 bases. The germline V gene has CDR1 SQVTM and CDR2 ANQGSEA. The CDR3 contains 16 residues. The J segment lost 7 bases and the V segment lost 5 bases, leaving 15 bases of the junction unmatched. The CDR3 region is CSVNGYRTGVMNEQFF. DNA of the CDR3: TGCAGCGTTAACGGATACAGGACAGGGGTGATGAATGAGCAGTTCTTC.